This is a list of T cell receptor beta chains from one sample in a study of follicular helper T cells after annual influenza vaccination. The table came from immunoSEQ multiplex PCR; TCRdb's copy has only in-frame clones and leaves some out. The sample shows roughly 7,900 clones, 75% to 90% of them seen only once. This specimen was CXCR5+ CD38- circulating T follicular helper cells from blood, taken 7 days after influenza vaccination. The receptors here all came from an adult who received the influenza vaccine. CDR3s include the opening cysteine and the closing phenylalanine or tryptophan. D genes are given only for firm matches. Not every row has a clone size; where given, it reads once, few, many or a size class.

V gene	J gene	clone size	D gene	CDR3 protein	CDR3 DNA
TRBV6-1	TRBJ1-1	.	TRBD1	CASKLQGGNTEAFF	TGTGCCAGCAAGCTACAGGGGGGGAACACTGAAGCTTTCTTT
TRBV28	TRBJ1-5	.	.	CASSFPQGNQPQHF	TGTGCCAGCAGTTTCCCACAGGGCAATCAGCCCCAGCATTTT
TRBV11-3	TRBJ2-2	.	.	CASSSREKSTGELFF	TGTGCCAGCAGCAGCAGGGAGAAGAGCACCGGGGAGCTGTTTTTT
TRBV5-1	TRBJ2-7	.	.	CASSWSLSGEQYF	TGCGCCAGCAGCTGGTCCTTATCGGGGGAGCAGTACTTC
TRBV28	TRBJ2-5	few	.	CASSPLGRSQETQYF	TGTGCCAGCAGTCCCCTAGGACGGTCTCAAGAGACCCAGTACTTC
TRBV4-1	TRBJ1-2	.	.	CASSQEGPRRTNYGYTF	TGCGCCAGCAGCCAAGAGGGCCCTAGGCGCACTAACTATGGCTACACCTTC
TRBV19	TRBJ2-2	.	.	CASSIGVYTGELFF	TGTGCCAGTAGTATCGGGGTTTACACCGGGGAGCTGTTTTTT
TRBV28	TRBJ1-2	.	TRBD1	CASSLGQGRVDGYTF	TGTGCCAGCAGCCTGGGACAGGGAAGGGTGGATGGCTACACCTTC
TRBV27	TRBJ2-2	.	.	CASTPRYRDGNTGELFF	TGTGCCAGCACGCCACGCTACCGGGACGGTAACACCGGGGAGCTGTTTTTT
TRBV7-2	TRBJ2-3	.	.	CASSLAGPSTDTQYF	TGTGCCAGCAGCTTAGCGGGCCCGAGCACAGATACGCAGTATTTT
TRBV6-5	TRBJ2-3	once	.	CASTPTGIGDTQYF	TGTGCCAGCACTCCTACAGGGATCGGAGATACGCAGTATTTT
TRBV30	TRBJ2-5	.	TRBD1	CAWSTTGGLETQYF	TGTGCCTGGAGTACGACAGGGGGTTTGGAGACCCAGTACTTC
TRBV19	TRBJ1-2	.	.	CASSILQGVSGYTF	TGTGCCAGTAGTATCCTCCAGGGCGTTAGTGGCTACACCTTC
TRBV10-3	TRBJ2-2	.	TRBD2	CAISETSGTTTGELFF	TGTGCCATCAGTGAGACTAGCGGGACCACCACCGGGGAGCTGTTTTTT
TRBV28	TRBJ1-5	.	.	CASSPQHF	TGTGCCAGCAGTCCCCAGCATTTT
TRBV28	TRBJ1-1	.	.	CASSSSRIEAFF	TGTGCCAGCTCATCCAGCCGTATAGAAGCTTTCTTT